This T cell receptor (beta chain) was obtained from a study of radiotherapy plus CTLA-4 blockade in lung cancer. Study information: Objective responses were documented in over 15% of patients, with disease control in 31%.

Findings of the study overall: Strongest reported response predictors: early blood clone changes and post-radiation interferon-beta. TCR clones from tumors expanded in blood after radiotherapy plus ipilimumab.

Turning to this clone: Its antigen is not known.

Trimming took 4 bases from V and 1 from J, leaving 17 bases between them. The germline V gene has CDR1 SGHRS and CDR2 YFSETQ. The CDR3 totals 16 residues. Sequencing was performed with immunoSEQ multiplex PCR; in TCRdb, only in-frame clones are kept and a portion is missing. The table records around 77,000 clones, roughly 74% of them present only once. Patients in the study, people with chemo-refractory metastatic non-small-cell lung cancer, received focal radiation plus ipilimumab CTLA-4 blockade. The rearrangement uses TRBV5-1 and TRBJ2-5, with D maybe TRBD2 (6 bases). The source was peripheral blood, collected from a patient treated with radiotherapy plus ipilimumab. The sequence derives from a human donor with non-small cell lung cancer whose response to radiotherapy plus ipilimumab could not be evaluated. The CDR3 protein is CASSGYPGLPQETQYF. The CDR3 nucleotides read TGCGCCAGCAGCGGCTACCCGGGACTCCCCCAAGAGACCCAGTACTTC.